One and the same sample provided the 17 T cell receptor beta chains below, sequenced in a study of shared clonotypes between healthy human individuals. Clones were sequenced by immunoSEQ multiplex PCR, and TCRdb holds only the in-frame ones, with some missing. In the table there are roughly 1,000,000 clones, around 78% of which are singletons. Sequencing was done on a sample of memory CD4+ T cells from PBMCs. Subset noted: CD45RA-negative fraction. These receptors were taken from a man aged 18 to 35 in good health. Some clones in this sample may be carry-over from other donors' samples.

The rearrangement uses TRBV18 and TRBJ1-2, with no clear D. The CDR3 has 15 amino acids. The ends were cut back, 2 bases at V and 6 bases at J, with 16 bases in the middle. Germline CDR1 reads KGHSH; CDR2 reads LQKENI. Here the CDR3 reads CASSPFGDPTDGYTF. CDR3 coding DNA: TGTGCCAGCTCACCATTTGGGGATCCGACGGATGGCTACACCTTC.

The genes are TRBV7-9 and TRBJ2-2, with D perhaps TRBD1 or TRBD2 (5 bases each). Germline values: CDR1 SEHNR, CDR2 FQNEAQ (reference sequence). This CDR3 is 15 amino acids long. Trimming pared 5 bases from V and 2 bases from J, leaving 12 bases between. CDR3 bases: TGTGCCAGCAGCGGGACCACGGTAAACACCGGGGAGCTGTTTTTT. Encoded protein: CASSGTTVNTGELFF.

The chain is built from TRBV11-2 and TRBJ1-1, with no clear D. The germline V gene encodes CDR1 SGHAT and CDR2 FQNNGV. CDR3 size: 9 residues. Deletions cut 7 bases from V and 3 bases from J, with 0 bases between. DNA for the CDR3: TGTGCCAGCAACACTGAAGCTTTCTTT. Its protein product is CASNTEAFF.

J is TRBJ2-3 and V is TRBV18; D remains ambiguous. There are 15 residues in the CDR3. V lost 6 bases and J lost 6, with 19 bases in between. Germline CDR1 and CDR2: KGHSH and LQKENI. The CDR3 DNA is TGTGCCAGCTCGCCCCCCGGCGTGGTGGGTGATACGCAGTATTTT. It codes for CASSPPGVVGDTQYF.

This clone was counted at least ten times. This sequence joins TRBV5-1 and TRBJ2-3; D not resolved. This CDR3 has 15 amino acids. Trimming left V 4 bases short and J 0 bases short, with 12 bases between. Per the germline V gene, CDR1 is SGHRS and CDR2 is YFSETQ. The CDR3: CASSLQSDSTDTQYF. DNA for the CDR3: TGCGCCAGCAGCCTGCAATCGGACAGCACAGATACGCAGTATTTT. The entire variable domain, with the rest obtained from reference TRBV5-1 and TRBJ2-3, is as follows: KAGVTQTPRYLIKTRGQQVTLSCSPISGHRSVSWYQQTPGQGLQFLFEYFSETQRNKGNFPGRFSGRQFSNSRSEMNVSTLELGDSALYLCASSLQSDSTDTQYFGPGTRLTVL.

The CDR3 DNA reads as TGTGCCAGCAGTGACGGGGGGGCATCCTACGAGCAGTACTTC. Its translation is CASSDGGASYEQYF. This rearrangement joins TRBV2 to TRBJ2-7; 8 bases map to TRBD2. The length of the CDR3 is 14 residues. CDR1 is SNHLY and CDR2 is FYNNEI in the germline V gene. V shed 3 bases and J 1 base; nucleotides not matched to a gene: 2.

This clone was counted a single time. The rearrangement uses TRBV7-2 and TRBJ2-2; no clear D gene. V gave up 4 bases and J gave up 4 bases, with 16 bases separating them. Germline values: CDR1 SGHTA, CDR2 FQGNSA. The CDR3 loop spans 16 amino acids. The CDR3 loop reads CASSYRTGYPTGELFF. In nucleotides, the CDR3 is TGTGCCAGCAGCTATCGAACTGGCTACCCCACCGGGGAGCTGTTTTTT.

The chain uses TRBV29-1 and TRBJ1-2; the match to TRBD1 covers 7 bases. The CDR3 is 15 amino acids. Germline CDR1 and CDR2: SQVTM and ANQGSEA. V lost 0 bases to trimming and J lost 7 bases; unmatched junction nucleotides: 11. CDR3 sequence (DNA): TGCAGCGTTGAAGACAAAGACAGGGAAGAGAGTGGCTACACCTTC. This translates into CSVEDKDREESGYTF.

This rearrangement joins TRBV5-1 to TRBJ2-7; 8 nucleotides align to TRBD1. V gave up 0 bases and J gave up 11 bases; unmatched junction bases: 10. Germline CDR1 is SGHRS and CDR2 is YFSETQ. This CDR3 has 14 residues. As DNA, the CDR3 is TGCGCCAGCAGCTTGGCCCATCAGACAGGGGAAAAGTACTTC. Amino acids: CASSLAHQTGEKYF.

With regard to this clone: At the DNA level, this CDR3 is encoded by other sequences in the same sample as well. The rearrangement uses TRBV9 and TRBJ2-1; D possibly matches TRBD1 or TRBD2 (5 bases each). V dropped 0 bases and J dropped 1 base, with 8 bases sitting between them. The CDR3 contains 15 residues. CDR1 is SGDLS, CDR2 YYNGEE, per germline. The CDR3 protein is CASSVAGPSYNEQFF. DNA of the CDR3: TGTGCCAGCAGCGTAGCGGGGCCTTCCTACAATGAGCAGTTCTTC. Full variable domain (remainder filled in from reference TRBV9 and TRBJ2-1): DSGVTQTPKHLITATGQRVTLRCSPRSGDLSVYWYQQSLDQGLQFLIQYYNGEERAKGNILERFSAQQFPDLHSELNLSSLELGDSALYFCASSVAGPSYNEQFFGPGTRLTVL.

The chain recombines TRBV5-1 with TRBJ1-1; 7 nucleotides match TRBD1. CDR3 length equals 15 residues. Germline V CDR1 and CDR2: SGHRS, YFSETQ. The V segment lost 2 bases and the J segment 2 bases; nucleotides outside the gene matches: 6. The chain's CDR3 is CASSLEGAGNTEAFF. As DNA, the CDR3 is TGCGCCAGCAGCTTAGAGGGGGCTGGAAACACTGAAGCTTTCTTT. The variable domain in full, completed from reference TRBV5-1 and TRBJ1-1, reads KAGVTQTPRYLIKTRGQQVTLSCSPISGHRSVSWYQQTPGQGLQFLFEYFSETQRNKGNFPGRFSGRQFSNSRSEMNVSTLELGDSALYLCASSLEGAGNTEAFFGQGTRLTVV.

The rearrangement joins TRBV18 to TRBJ2-7; weak D call: TRBD2 (5 bases). This CDR3 comprises 14 residues. Germline V gives CDR1 KGHSH, CDR2 LQKENI. Trimming took off 1 base at V and 4 bases at J, with 11 bases between the two ends. CDR3 in amino acids: CASSPRARGYEQYF. The CDR3 DNA reads TGTGCCAGCTCACCACGGGCCCGAGGGTACGAGCAGTACTTC.

The chain joins TRBV6-6 to TRBJ2-6, with D tentatively TRBD2 (5 bases). Trimming left V 9 bases short and J 0 bases short, with 9 bases between. The CDR3 extends over 14 amino acids. CDR1 is MNHNY and CDR2 is SVGAGI in the germline V gene (reference sequence). CDR3 coding DNA: TGTGCCAGTGCCCTAGCCTCTGGGGCCAACGTCCTGACTTTC. This encodes CASALASGANVLTF.

This clone has a single count. V is TRBV18 and J is TRBJ2-5; 9 bases align to TRBD1. Germline CDR1 KGHSH, CDR2 LQKENI. This CDR3 spans 13 amino acids. V shed 6 bases and J 5 bases; nucleotides not matched to a gene: 4. The CDR3 sequence is CASSTGGAETQYF. CDR3 in DNA: TGTGCCAGCTCTACAGGGGGCGCGGAGACCCAGTACTTC. Full variable domain (rest looked up from reference TRBV18 and TRBJ2-5): NAGVMQNPRHLVRRRGQEARLRCSPMKGHSHVYWYRQLPEEGLKFMVYLQKENIIDESGMPKERFSAEFPKEGPSILRIQQVVRGDSAAYFCASSTGGAETQYFGPGTRLLVL.

This chain uses TRBV18 with TRBJ1-5; D unresolved. CDR1 and CDR2 from the germline V gene are KGHSH and LQKENI. The CDR3 totals 12 residues. V lost 6 bases and J lost 5, with 8 bases in between. Written as DNA, the CDR3 is TGTGCCAGCTCCACGAGGGATCAGCCCCAGCATTTT. Translating gives CASSTRDQPQHF. The full variable domain, in which reference TRBV18 and TRBJ1-5 provide the parts outside the CDR3, is NAGVMQNPRHLVRRRGQEARLRCSPMKGHSHVYWYRQLPEEGLKFMVYLQKENIIDESGMPKERFSAEFPKEGPSILRIQQVVRGDSAAYFCASSTRDQPQHFGDGTRLSIL.

The chain carries TRBV5-1 and TRBJ2-1; D may correspond to TRBD1 or TRBD2 (5 bases each). Germline CDR1 SGHRS, CDR2 YFSETQ. V lost 4 bases and J 6 bases, leaving 17 bases between the germline ends. CDR3 length: 15 amino acids. Written as DNA, the CDR3 is TGCGCCAGCAGCCCGGGGTCAGGGCAGTCCAATGAGCAGTTCTTC. It yields the protein CASSPGSGQSNEQFF.

This chain links TRBV11-2 with TRBJ2-4; 9 bases match TRBD1. CDR1 and CDR2 from the germline V gene are SGHAT and FQNNGV. This CDR3 has 14 amino acids. V lost 5 bases to trimming and J lost 6 bases; unmatched junction nucleotides: 5. The CDR3 nucleotides read TGTGCCAGCAGCCCGCAGGGACAGGGAAACATTCAGTACTTC. Translated, it gives CASSPQGQGNIQYF.